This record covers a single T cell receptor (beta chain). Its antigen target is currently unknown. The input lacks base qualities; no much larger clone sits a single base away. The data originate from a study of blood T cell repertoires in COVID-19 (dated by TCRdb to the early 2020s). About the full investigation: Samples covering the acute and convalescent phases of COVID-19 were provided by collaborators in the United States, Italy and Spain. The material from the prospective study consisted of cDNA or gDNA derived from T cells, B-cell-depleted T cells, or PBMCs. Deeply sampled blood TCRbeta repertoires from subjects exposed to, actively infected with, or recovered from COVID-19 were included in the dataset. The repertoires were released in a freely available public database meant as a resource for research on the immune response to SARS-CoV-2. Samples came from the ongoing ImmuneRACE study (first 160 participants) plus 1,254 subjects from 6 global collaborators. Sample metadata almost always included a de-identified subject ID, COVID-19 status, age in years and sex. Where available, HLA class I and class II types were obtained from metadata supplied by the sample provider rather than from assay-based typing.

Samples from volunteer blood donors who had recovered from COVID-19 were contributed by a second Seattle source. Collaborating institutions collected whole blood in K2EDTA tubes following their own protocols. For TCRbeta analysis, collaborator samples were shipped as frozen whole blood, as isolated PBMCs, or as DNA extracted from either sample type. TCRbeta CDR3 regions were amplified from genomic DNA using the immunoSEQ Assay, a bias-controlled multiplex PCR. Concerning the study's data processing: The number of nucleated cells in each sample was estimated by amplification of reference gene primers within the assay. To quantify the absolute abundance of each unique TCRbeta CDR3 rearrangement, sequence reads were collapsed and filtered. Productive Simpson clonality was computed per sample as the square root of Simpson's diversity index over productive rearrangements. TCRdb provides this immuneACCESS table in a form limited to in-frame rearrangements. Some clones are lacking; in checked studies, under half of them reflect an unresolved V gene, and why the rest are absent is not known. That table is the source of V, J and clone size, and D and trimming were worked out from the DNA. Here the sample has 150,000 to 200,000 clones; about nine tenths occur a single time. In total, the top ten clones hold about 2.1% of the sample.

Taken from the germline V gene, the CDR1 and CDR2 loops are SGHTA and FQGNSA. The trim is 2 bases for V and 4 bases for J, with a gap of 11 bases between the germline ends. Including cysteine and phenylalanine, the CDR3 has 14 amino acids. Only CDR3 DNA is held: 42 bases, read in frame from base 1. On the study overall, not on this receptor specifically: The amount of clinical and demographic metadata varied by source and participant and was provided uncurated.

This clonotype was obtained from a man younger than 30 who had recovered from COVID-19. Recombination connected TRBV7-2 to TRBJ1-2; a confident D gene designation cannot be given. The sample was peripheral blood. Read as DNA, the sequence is TGTGCCAGCAGCTTAAACCCCAACGGCTATGGCTACACCTTC. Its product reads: CASSLNPNGYGYTF. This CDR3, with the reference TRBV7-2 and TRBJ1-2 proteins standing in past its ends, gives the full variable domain GAGVSQSPSNKVTEKGKDVELRCDPISGHTALYWYRQSLGQGLEFLIYFQGNSAPDKSGLPSDRFSAERTGGSVSTLTIQRTQQEDSAVYLCASSLNPNGYGYTFGSGTRLTVV.